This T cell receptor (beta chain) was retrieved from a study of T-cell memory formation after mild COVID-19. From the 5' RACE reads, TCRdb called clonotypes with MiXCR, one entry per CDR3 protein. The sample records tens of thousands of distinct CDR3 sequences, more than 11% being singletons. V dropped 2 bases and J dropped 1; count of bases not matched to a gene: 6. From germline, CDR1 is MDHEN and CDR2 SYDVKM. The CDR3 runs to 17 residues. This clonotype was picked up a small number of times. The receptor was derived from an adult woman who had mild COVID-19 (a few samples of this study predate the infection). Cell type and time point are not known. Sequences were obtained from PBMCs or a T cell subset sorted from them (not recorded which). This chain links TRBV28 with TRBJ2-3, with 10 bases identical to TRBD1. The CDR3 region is CASSLIGGTGGTDTQYF. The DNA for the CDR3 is TGTGCCAGCAGTTTAATCGGTGGGACAGGGGGCACAGATACGCAGTATTTT. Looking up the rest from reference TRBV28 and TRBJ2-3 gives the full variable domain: DVKVTQSSRYLVKRTGEKVFLECVQDMDHENMFWYRQDPGLGLRLIYFSYDVKMKEKGDIPEGYSVSREKKERFSLILESASTNQTSMYLCASSLIGGTGGTDTQYFGPGTRLTVL.